A selection of T cell receptor beta chains follows, all from one sample in a study of OX40 agonist ivuxolimab in advanced cancers. Measured with immunoSEQ multiplex PCR; TCRdb has only the in-frame clones, and not every one. Of around 66,000 clones listed, approximately 90% are singletons. The material sequenced was CD4+ or CD8+ T cells sorted from blood, taken in a trial of the OX40 agonist ivuxolimab. These receptors all come from an adult with an advanced solid tumor such as melanoma, head and neck, liver or kidney cancer. CDR3s include the opening cysteine and the closing phenylalanine or tryptophan. A D gene is named only where the DNA matches it firmly. The size field is filled for only some rows; it gives once, few, many or a size class.

J gene,clone size,V gene,D gene,CDR3 protein,CDR3 DNA
TRBJ2-1,.,TRBV11-2,TRBD2,CASRNLAGPGDEQFF,TGTGCCAGCAGGAACCTAGCGGGCCCCGGGGATGAGCAGTTCTTC
TRBJ2-5,.,TRBV9,TRBD1,CASSATGGLETQYF,TGTGCCAGCAGCGCGACAGGGGGCTTGGAGACCCAGTACTTC
TRBJ2-7,.,TRBV4-1,.,CASSQTGITYEQYF,TGCGCCAGCAGCCAGACCGGGATAACCTACGAGCAGTACTTC
TRBJ2-4,.,TRBV28,.,CASTLGGSKNIQYF,TGTGCCAGCACCCTAGGGGGTTCCAAAAACATTCAGTACTTC
TRBJ1-1,.,TRBV2,TRBD1,CASIGQGGTEAFF,TGTGCCAGCATTGGACAGGGAGGTACTGAAGCTTTCTTT
TRBJ2-5,.,TRBV10-3,TRBD1,CAISESLTGVLETQYF,TGTGCCATCAGTGAGTCCCTGACAGGGGTTTTAGAGACCCAGTACTTC
TRBJ2-2,once,TRBV7-9,TRBD1,CASSFGTANTGELFF,TGTGCCAGCAGCTTTGGGACAGCGAACACCGGGGAGCTGTTTTTT
TRBJ2-2,.,TRBV4-1,.,CASSPDRVGLNTGELFF,TGCGCCAGCAGCCCAGACAGGGTGGGACTGAACACCGGGGAGCTGTTTTTT
TRBJ1-5,.,TRBV28,.,CASYPGGGRNQPQHF,TGTGCCAGCTATCCAGGAGGGGGTCGGAATCAGCCCCAGCATTTT
TRBJ2-3,.,TRBV5-1,.,CASSLDSGGSSDTQYF,TGCGCCAGCAGCTTGGATTCTGGGGGCAGCTCAGATACGCAGTATTTT
TRBJ1-4,.,TRBV5-1,.,CASSASTNEKLFF,TGCGCCAGCAGCGCTTCAACTAATGAAAAACTGTTTTTT
TRBJ1-1,.,TRBV5-5,.,CASSLVGGNTEAFF,TGTGCCAGCAGCTTGGTGGGGGGAAACACTGAAGCTTTCTTT
TRBJ1-2,few,TRBV6-5,TRBD1,CASSYSPTGAYGYTF,TGTGCCAGCAGTTACTCACCGACAGGGGCCTATGGCTACACCTTC
TRBJ1-4,.,TRBV6-1,.,CASSERGRANEKLFF,TGTGCCAGCAGTGAACGCGGCAGGGCAAATGAAAAACTGTTTTTT
TRBJ2-7,.,TRBV7-9,TRBD1,CASAYGTGPYEQYF,TGTGCCAGCGCCTATGGGACAGGGCCCTACGAGCAGTACTTC
TRBJ2-3,.,TRBV10-3,.,CAISTPMGLGADTQYF,TGTGCCATCAGTACCCCTATGGGACTGGGGGCGGATACGCAGTATTTT
TRBJ2-4,.,TRBV7-2,.,CASSLGAILAKNIQYF,TGTGCCAGCAGCTTAGGGGCCATACTAGCCAAAAACATTCAGTACTTC
TRBJ2-2,.,TRBV2,.,CASSEVGRNTGELFF,TGTGCCAGCAGTGAAGTGGGGAGGAACACCGGGGAGCTGTTTTTT
TRBJ1-3,.,TRBV6-6,.,CASSNSGGNTIYF,TGTGCCAGCAGTAATTCGGGGGGAAACACCATATATTTT
TRBJ2-6,.,TRBV5-5,.,CASSLSGKSTPGANVLTF,TGTGCCAGCAGCTTGTCGGGGAAGTCGACACCTGGGGCCAACGTCCTGACTTTC
TRBJ2-7,.,TRBV6-6,TRBD2,CASSSGGEGFSYEQYF,TGTGCCAGCAGTTCAGGAGGGGAGGGATTCTCCTACGAGCAGTACTTC
TRBJ1-1,few,TRBV10-3,TRBD1,CAISESGRGQRGGEAFF,TGTGCCATCAGTGAGTCGGGCCGGGGACAGAGAGGAGGTGAAGCTTTCTTT
TRBJ2-1,.,TRBV30,.,CAWSVSASGEQFF,TGTGCCTGGAGTGTATCGGCCAGCGGTGAGCAGTTCTTC
TRBJ1-5,.,TRBV5-5,TRBD1,CASSSTGENSNQPQHF,TGTGCCAGCAGCTCGACAGGGGAGAATAGCAATCAGCCCCAGCATTTT
TRBJ2-5,once,TRBV5-1,.,CASRTDERETQYF,TGCGCCAGCAGGACAGATGAAAGAGAGACCCAGTACTTC
TRBJ1-1,few,TRBV19,TRBD1,CASSIVPGQGTNTEAFF,TGTGCCAGTAGTATAGTCCCGGGACAGGGGACGAACACTGAAGCTTTCTTT
TRBJ1-1,once,TRBV7-6,.,CASSLGANTEAFF,TGTGCCAGCAGCTTAGGCGCGAACACTGAAGCTTTCTTT
TRBJ2-7,.,TRBV5-1,TRBD1,CASNKGQGSYEQYF,TGCGCCAGCAACAAGGGACAGGGTTCCTACGAGCAGTACTTC
TRBJ1-4,.,TRBV7-2,.,CASSLGPGAQGKLFF,TGTGCCAGCAGCTTAGGCCCCGGGGCCCAAGGAAAACTGTTTTTT
TRBJ2-2,.,TRBV7-6,.,CASTPVLEDRTGELFF,TGTGCCAGCACTCCGGTCTTGGAAGACAGGACCGGGGAGCTGTTTTTT
TRBJ1-4,.,TRBV19,TRBD1,CASSTRTGNEKLFF,TGTGCCAGTAGTACCAGGACAGGGAATGAAAAACTGTTTTTT
TRBJ2-7,.,TRBV5-5,.,CASSFSRGRSFGYEQYF,TGTGCCAGCAGCTTTTCCAGGGGCAGGAGTTTCGGCTACGAGCAGTACTTC
TRBJ1-2,few,TRBV7-2,.,CASSPRLFGGYTF,TGTGCCAGCAGCCCCCGACTCTTCGGTGGCTACACCTTC
TRBJ2-3,.,TRBV10-1,TRBD1,CASSGGQGAADTQYF,TGCGCCAGCAGTGGGGGACAGGGGGCGGCGGATACGCAGTATTTT
TRBJ1-1,once,TRBV7-2,.,CASSLDYRTNEAFF,TGTGCCAGCAGCTTAGACTATAGAACAAATGAAGCTTTCTTT
TRBJ2-7,once,TRBV28,.,CASRLAGTGVNEQYF,TGTGCCAGCAGGTTAGCCGGGACGGGGGTGAACGAGCAGTACTTC
TRBJ2-1,.,TRBV20-1,.,CSVGLGEQFF,TGCAGTGTCGGATTAGGTGAGCAGTTCTTC
TRBJ2-3,.,TRBV6-1,TRBD2,CASSSGGADTQYF,TGTGCCAGCAGTAGCGGGGGCGCAGATACGCAGTATTTT
TRBJ1-2,.,TRBV4-2,.,CASSQGQLGGYTF,TGTGCCAGCAGCCAAGGCCAGTTGGGGGGCTACACCTTC
TRBJ2-4,few,TRBV7-9,TRBD2,CASRASGTSGPSGIQYF,TGTGCCAGCAGGGCGTCCGGGACTAGCGGACCCTCGGGCATTCAGTACTTC
TRBJ2-7,.,TRBV7-6,.,CASSLEDQPRSYEQYF,TGTGCCAGCAGCTTAGAGGACCAACCACGTTCCTACGAGCAGTACTTC
TRBJ2-2,.,TRBV11-1,.,CASSFDGGGTGELFF,TGTGCCAGCAGCTTTGACGGGGGTGGCACCGGGGAGCTGTTTTTT
TRBJ2-5,.,TRBV30,.,CAWSVPGRQETQYF,TGTGCCTGGAGTGTACCTGGCCGTCAAGAGACCCAGTACTTC
TRBJ2-5,.,TRBV6-4,TRBD1,CASREQGARETQYF,TGTGCCAGCAGGGAACAGGGGGCTCGGGAGACCCAGTACTTC
TRBJ1-5,.,TRBV5-5,.,CASSLVVSADQPQHF,TGTGCCAGCAGCTTGGTAGTCAGCGCGGATCAGCCCCAGCATTTT
TRBJ2-2,.,TRBV27,TRBD2,CASSWGLAGANTGELFF,TGTGCCAGCAGTTGGGGACTAGCGGGAGCGAACACCGGGGAGCTGTTTTTT
TRBJ2-7,.,TRBV21-1,.,CASSKSRQGYFYEQYF,TGTGCCAGCAGCAAAAGTCGGCAGGGATACTTCTACGAGCAGTACTTC
TRBJ2-1,.,TRBV29-1,.,CSVSYGSSSYNEQFF,TGCAGCGTTTCATACGGGTCTTCATCCTACAATGAGCAGTTCTTC
TRBJ1-3,.,TRBV5-1,.,CASSEGHENTIYF,TGCGCCAGCAGTGAGGGACATGAGAACACCATATATTTT